This TCR beta chain was obtained from a study of PD-1 blockade in classical Hodgkin lymphoma. Study-level results: Baseline TCR diversity was reportedly lower in newly diagnosed patients than in healthy donors. It was reported as lower still in relapsed/refractory patients. By C4D1 there was a significant rise in CD4+ TCR diversity but not in CD8+ TCR diversity. With respect to the repertoire differences, their causes, possibly disease activity or prior therapy, remain undefined.

On this clone itself: Its target is unknown.

The table came from immunoSEQ multiplex PCR; TCRdb's copy has only in-frame clones and leaves some out. The sample lists under 95,000 clones, about nine tenths occurring once. CDR3 length: 13 residues. Germline CDR1 SGHRS, CDR2 YFSETQ. Trimming took 0 bases from V and 5 from J, leaving 7 bases between them. Every one of the patients relapsed after autologous stem cell transplantation (brentuximab vedotin exposure was variable). Complete response, partial response or progressive disease constituted the best responses recorded. This chain uses TRBV5-1 with TRBJ2-3, with D possibly TRBD1 on 5 matching bases. The source of this sequence is a human donor with classical Hodgkin lymphoma. The sample was peripheral blood mononuclear cells (PBMCs), taken before the second cycle of nivolumab. CDR3 sequence reads: CASSLGTGDTQYF. The CDR3 DNA reads as TGCGCCAGCAGCTTGGGCACAGGAGATACGCAGTATTTT. Complete variable domain (other parts from reference TRBV5-1 and TRBJ2-3): KAGVTQTPRYLIKTRGQQVTLSCSPISGHRSVSWYQQTPGQGLQFLFEYFSETQRNKGNFPGRFSGRQFSNSRSEMNVSTLELGDSALYLCASSLGTGDTQYFGPGTRLTVL.